This T cell receptor (beta chain) was captured by sequencing in a study of T cell responses to AZD1222 COVID-19 vaccine. Regarding the study as a whole: Donors were mostly white British, more females; clonal diversity possibly underestimated. Dominant CD4 TCR responses targeted spike regions 160-218 and 743-854. At baseline, seropositivity was found in only a handful of AZD1222 recipients. Nearly half of spike-specific TCRs reportedly target unmutated variant regions.

Data came from immunoSEQ multiplex PCR; TCRdb stores just in-frame clones and leaves some out. The sample lists fewer than 200,000 clones, almost 95% occurring once. Of note for this clone: Antigen specificity is unknown.

Germline CDR1 is SGHTA and CDR2 is FQGNSA. CDR3 length: 16 residues. J was trimmed by 4 bases and V by 1 base; bases with no gene match: 4. The specimen comprised peripheral blood, sampled on day 0 of AZD1222 vaccination. The chain links TRBV7-2 to TRBJ2-7; 13 positions match TRBD2. This clonotype originated in an adult in good health. The CDR3 sequence is CASSLEETSGGYEQYF. CDR3 in DNA: TGTGCCAGCAGCTTAGAAGAGACTAGCGGGGGGTACGAGCAGTACTTC.